This entry lists 28 T cell receptor beta chains sequenced from one sample in a study of STAT3 mutations in large granular lymphocyte leukemia (dated by TCRdb to between 2017 and 2020). Broad study findings and their caveats: Every T-LGLL patient showed at least one immunodominant TCRbeta clonotype, and about half showed multiple immunodominant subclonotypes.

Their specific antigens are unknown. Libraries were constructed by the immunoSEQ multiplex PCR assay. TCRdb's version of the immuneACCESS table is confined to in-frame rearrangements and falls short of the full clone set. An unresolved V gene accounts for under half of the shortfall where checked; the remainder is of unknown origin. The table for this sample lists some 30,000 clones; about 83% of them were counted only once. The biggest ten clones account for roughly 30% of the sample. Sample: peripheral blood mononuclear cells. The origin of the receptors is a woman aged 50 to 65 with T-cell large granular lymphocyte leukemia. Some clones in this sample may be carry-over from other donors' samples. The age is the age at diagnosis.

This chain links TRBV28 with TRBJ2-7; TRBD2 matches 8 bases. Germline CDR1 is MDHEN and CDR2 is SYDVKM. J lost 5 bases, V lost 3 bases, and 6 bases had no gene match. The CDR3 spans 14 residues. The chain's CDR3 is CASSLGGLEDEQYF. CDR3 nucleotide sequence: TGTGCCAGCAGTTTGGGGGGACTAGAAGACGAGCAGTACTTC.

V usage is TRBV7-9 and J usage is TRBJ2-6; TRBD2 is a possible D gene (5 bases). Trimming left V 5 bases short and J 3 bases short, with 20 bases between. This CDR3 comprises 18 residues. Germline loops: CDR1 SEHNR, CDR2 FQNEAQ (reference sequence). The CDR3 region has the DNA TGTGCCAGCAGCCTCTTTGGGGAGCTACCTGGTGGGGCCAACGTCCTGACTTTC. Translated, it gives CASSLFGELPGGANVLTF.

This clone has only a few counts. The rearrangement links TRBV10-3 to TRBJ1-3; no clear D. CDR1 and CDR2 from the germline V gene are ENHRY and SYGVKD. The CDR3 length is 13 residues. The V and J ends lost 3 bases and 1 base respectively, with 4 bases between them. The CDR3, as DNA: TGTGCCATCAGTGATCAGTCTGGAAACACCATATATTTT. It is translated as CAISDQSGNTIYF.

J is TRBJ1-4 and V is TRBV7-8; D is possibly TRBD1 (6 bases). The CDR3 has 17 amino acids. Germline loops: CDR1 SGHVS, CDR2 FQNEAQ. V lost 1 base, J lost 8 bases, and 20 bases lay in between. CDR3 bases: TGTGCCAGCAGCTTAGGCCGAGGGGGAGGGCGAAAGGAAAAACTGTTTTTT. Its translation is CASSLGRGGGRKEKLFF.

This chain uses TRBV28 with TRBJ1-5; TRBD1 is a possible D gene (6 bases). Trimming removed 10 bases from V and 5 bases from J, with 12 bases in between. The CDR3 runs 12 residues. Germline values: CDR1 MDHEN, CDR2 SYDVKM. The CDR3 protein is CATQTGYQPQHF. The CDR3 region has the DNA TGTGCCACCCAGACAGGCTATCAGCCCCAGCATTTT.

V is TRBV18 and J is TRBJ1-2; 7 bases map to TRBD1. The J segment lost 2 bases and the V segment lost 3 bases, leaving 9 bases of the junction unmatched. Germline V gene sequence: CDR1 KGHSH, CDR2 LQKENI. CDR3 length equals 16 residues. In DNA, the CDR3 is TGTGCCAGCTCACCCGGCATGGGACAGCAGAACTATGGCTACACCTTC. Amino acid sequence: CASSPGMGQQNYGYTF. The full variable domain, completed using reference TRBV18 and TRBJ1-2, is NAGVMQNPRHLVRRRGQEARLRCSPMKGHSHVYWYRQLPEEGLKFMVYLQKENIIDESGMPKERFSAEFPKEGPSILRIQQVVRGDSAAYFCASSPGMGQQNYGYTFGSGTRLTVV.

The V gene is TRBV20-1, the J gene TRBJ2-1; D is unresolved. Trimming cost V 4 bases and J 9 bases, with 10 bases left between them. Germline V gives CDR1 DFQATT, CDR2 SNEGSKA (reference sequence). The CDR3 extends over 11 amino acids. CDR3 coding DNA: TGCAGTGCTACGAGTCGTGGTGAGCAGTTCTTC. It encodes CSATSRGEQFF.

The V call is TRBV6-4, the J call TRBJ2-2; D not certain. The CDR3 is 14 amino acids. Trimming removed 3 bases at V and 6 bases at J, with 11 bases between. Germline CDR1 is MRHNA and CDR2 is SNTAGT. CDR3 nucleotides: TGTGCCAGCAGTGAGAGTAGAACGGCCGGGGAGCTGTTTTTT. Translating it yields CASSESRTAGELFF.

V and J are TRBV6-6 and TRBJ1-3, with TRBD1 matching over 10 bases. From germline, CDR1 is MNHNY and CDR2 SVGAGI (reference sequence). The junction had 6 bases not matched to a gene; V was cut back by 6 bases and J by 4 bases. This CDR3 spans 15 amino acids. CDR3 sequence (DNA): TGTGCCAGCAGGCCCCCGACAGGGGGCGGAAACACCATATATTTT. It specifies CASRPPTGGGNTIYF.

The CDR3 region has the DNA TGTGCCAGCAGTTTAACCCGGCAGGGATTGGACGAGCAGTACTTC. This gives the protein CASSLTRQGLDEQYF. The chain recombines TRBV28 with TRBJ2-7; TRBD1 is a possible D gene (5 bases). Trimming stripped 2 bases from V and 5 bases from J, with 16 bases between. The CDR3 runs to 15 residues. Germline V CDR1 and CDR2: MDHEN, SYDVKM.

The V gene is TRBV18, the J gene TRBJ1-5, with D tentatively TRBD1 (5 bases). Germline CDR1 is KGHSH and CDR2 is LQKENI. The CDR3 spans 14 residues. Deletions cut 3 bases from V and 7 bases from J, with 13 bases between. The CDR3 bases are TGTGCCAGCTCACCGAGGGCGGGGGAGCAGCCCCAGCATTTT. Protein: CASSPRAGEQPQHF. The full variable domain, rest sourced from reference TRBV18 and TRBJ1-5, is NAGVMQNPRHLVRRRGQEARLRCSPMKGHSHVYWYRQLPEEGLKFMVYLQKENIIDESGMPKERFSAEFPKEGPSILRIQQVVRGDSAAYFCASSPRAGEQPQHFGDGTRLSIL.

The gene calls are TRBV6-6 and TRBJ2-7, with D possibly TRBD2 on 6 matching bases. The CDR3 has 15 amino acids. The V gene lost 2 bases and the J gene lost 0 bases, with 11 bases spanning the gap. CDR1 and CDR2 (germline): MNHNY, SVGAGI (reference sequence). In DNA form, the CDR3 reads TGTGCCAGCAGTTACGGGACTTTAAGCTCCTACGAGCAGTACTTC. It yields the protein CASSYGTLSSYEQYF.

The gene calls are TRBV7-9 and TRBJ1-1, with D maybe TRBD1 (5 bases). The CDR3 has 15 residues. Trimming stripped 4 bases from V and 6 bases from J, with 18 bases between. Germline loops: CDR1 SEHNR, CDR2 FQNEAQ (reference sequence). The CDR3 loop reads CASSYGTLFNPEAFF. DNA of the CDR3: TGTGCCAGCAGCTATGGGACCCTCTTCAACCCTGAAGCTTTCTTT.

The CDR3 coding sequence is TGTGCCTGGAGTGATCAGCTTGTTGGCGGCTACACCTTC. It encodes CAWSDQLVGGYTF. This sequence joins TRBV30 and TRBJ1-2; D call uncertain. The germline V and J ends were trimmed by 1 base and 8 bases, with 14 bases remaining between them. CDR1 and CDR2 from the germline V gene are GTSNPN and SVGIG (reference sequence). The CDR3 has 13 amino acids.

This chain uses TRBV6-5 with TRBJ1-4; D ambiguous. Germline-derived CDR1 and CDR2 are MNHEY and SVGAGI. V lost 0 bases and J lost 8, with 7 bases in between. This CDR3 comprises 13 residues. CDR3 residues: CASSYSYNEKLFF. The CDR3 DNA follows: TGTGCCAGCAGTTACTCGTATAACGAAAAACTGTTTTTT.

The chain combines TRBV28 with TRBJ1-5, with unresolved D. This CDR3 spans 11 amino acids. V lost 4 bases and J lost 16, with 14 bases in between. Germline V gene lookup returns CDR1 MDHEN and CDR2 SYDVKM. This CDR3 is CASSWRAVDHF. As DNA, the CDR3 is TGTGCCAGCAGTTGGAGGGCCGTCGACCATTTT.

This clone showed up just once. The chain is built from TRBV7-9 and TRBJ2-7, with D possibly being TRBD1 or TRBD2 (5 bases each). The CDR3 is 12 residues long. Trimming cost V 6 bases and J 7 bases, with 13 bases left between them. Germline V gives CDR1 SEHNR, CDR2 FQNEAQ (reference sequence). The CDR3 protein is CASRSSGGEQYF. DNA for the CDR3: TGTGCCAGCAGGTCTAGTGGGGGAGAGCAGTACTTC. Full variable domain (rest looked up from reference TRBV7-9 and TRBJ2-7): DTGVSQNPRHKITKRGQNVTFRCDPISEHNRLYWYRQTLGQGPEFLTYFQNEAQLEKSRLLSDRFSAERPKGSFSTLEIQRTEQGDSAMYLCASRSSGGEQYFGPGTRLTVT.

This chain joins TRBV5-1 and TRBJ2-2, with 7 bases fitting TRBD1. This CDR3 is built from 14 residues. Germline loops: CDR1 SGHRS, CDR2 YFSETQ. With 3 bases clipped from V and 5 bases from J, the junction kept 4 bases outside the gene matches. The DNA for the CDR3 is TGCGCCAGCAGCTCGACAGGGATGACCGGGGAGCTGTTTTTT. This sequence encodes CASSSTGMTGELFF.

This clone was counted a single time. The chain carries TRBV4-1 and TRBJ2-2, with D perhaps TRBD2 (7 bases). The CDR3 has 15 amino acids. V lost 4 bases to trimming and J lost 5 bases, with 14 bases between them. CDR1 MGHRA and CDR2 YSYEKL come from the germline V gene. The CDR3 sequence: CASSPLGGGTGELFF. The CDR3 DNA reads TGCGCCAGCAGCCCGCTGGGAGGGGGGACCGGGGAGCTGTTTTTT.

The chain couples TRBV5-1 to TRBJ1-4; D ambiguous. CDR1 and CDR2 (germline): SGHRS, YFSETQ. This CDR3 region has 14 residues. V was clipped by 2 bases and J by 7 bases, with 12 bases between them. For the CDR3, the DNA is TGCGCCAGCAGCTTATCTTCTGGGTCTGAAAAACTGTTTTTT. Translation gives CASSLSSGSEKLFF.

The chain combines TRBV5-1 with TRBJ2-2, with D unclear. In germline, CDR1 is SGHRS, CDR2 YFSETQ. Trimming pared 2 bases from V and 1 base from J, leaving 6 bases between. This CDR3 contains 14 residues. The chain's CDR3 is CASSLILNTGELFF. CDR3 DNA: TGCGCCAGCAGCTTAATTCTGAACACCGGGGAGCTGTTTTTT.

The gene calls are TRBV19 and TRBJ2-5; no reliable D call. V lost 4 bases and J lost 1, with 10 bases in between. This CDR3 has 14 amino acids. Germline V gene lookup returns CDR1 LNHDA and CDR2 SQIVND (reference sequence). Here the CDR3 reads CASSTFVSQETQYF. For the CDR3, the DNA is TGTGCCAGTAGTACTTTCGTATCCCAAGAGACCCAGTACTTC.

On this clone: At one boundary the junction diverges from the germline segment, which might be a read error. The rearrangement links TRBV6-5 to TRBJ1-4, with D unclear. Germline V gene sequence: CDR1 MNHEY, CDR2 SVGAGI. CDR3 length: 14 residues. CDR3 bases: TGTGCCAGCAGTTACGGAACCATTAATGGAAAACTGTTTTTT. Translating it yields CASSYGTINGKLFF.

This clone came up once. This chain connects TRBV5-5 to TRBJ2-7; D possibly corresponds to TRBD1 (5 bases). Trimming took 5 bases from V and 0 from J, leaving 15 bases between them. Germline V lookup: CDR1 SGHKS, CDR2 YYEKEE (reference sequence). This CDR3 contains 15 residues. The CDR3 nucleotides are TGTGCCAGCAGACCTGGACACTGGGGCTCCTACGAGCAGTACTTC. Its protein is CASRPGHWGSYEQYF.

The table lists this clone with a few counts. The CDR3 loop is CASSQAGGAYEQYF. CDR3 nucleotides: TGCGCCAGCAGCCAAGCGGGAGGGGCCTACGAGCAGTACTTC. The chain couples TRBV4-1 to TRBJ2-7, with 8 bases that match TRBD2. Germline CDR1 and CDR2: MGHRA and YSYEKL. This CDR3 is 14 amino acids long. With V trimmed by 1 base and J by 2 bases, 1 base remained unmatched.

V usage is TRBV7-9 and J usage is TRBJ1-1, with 8 bases matching TRBD1. J gave up 1 base and V 3 bases, and 7 bases lay outside the gene matches. Germline lookup yields CDR1 SEHNR and CDR2 FQNEAQ (reference sequence). CDR3 size: 16 residues. This CDR3 is CASSLTPTGANTEAFF. The CDR3 region has the DNA TGTGCCAGCAGCTTGACGCCGACAGGGGCGAACACTGAAGCTTTCTTT.

This clone was seen once. The chain employs TRBV30 and TRBJ1-3; D not resolved. Germline values: CDR1 GTSNPN, CDR2 SVGIG (reference sequence). V lost 2 bases to trimming and J lost 1 base, with 6 bases between them. The CDR3 is made up of 13 amino acids. The CDR3: CAWSHPSGNTIYF. CDR3 DNA: TGTGCCTGGAGTCATCCTTCTGGAAACACCATATATTTT.

This clone has just a few counts. The chain uses TRBV5-4 and TRBJ1-2, with D perhaps TRBD1 (6 bases). The germline V and J ends were trimmed by 3 bases and 2 bases, with 20 bases remaining between them. Germline V gives CDR1 SGHNT, CDR2 YYREEE (reference sequence). CDR3 length: 17 residues. DNA for the CDR3: TGTGCCAGCAGCTCTGACAGGCGACTCATGCCGAACTATGGCTACACCTTC. This encodes CASSSDRRLMPNYGYTF. The full variable domain, rest sourced from reference TRBV5-4 and TRBJ1-2, is ETGVTQSPTHLIKTRGQQVTLRCSSQSGHNTVSWYQQALGQGPQFIFQYYREEENGRGNFPPRFSGLQFPNYSSELNVNALELDDSALYLCASSSDRRLMPNYGYTFGSGTRLTVV.